The 16 T cell receptor beta chains below all came from one sample that was sequenced in a study of identical twins. TCRdb called the 5' RACE reads again in MiXCR, with one record for every CDR3 protein. The table has some 440,000 distinct CDR3 sequences, about 24% seen once. These data were also reused for a study on T cells expressing NK-cell markers.

Specimen: CD4+ T cells sorted from blood. These receptors were taken from a woman between 18 and 29 years old in good health.

This clonotype was counted a few times. CDR3 sequence reads: CASTPSGIYNEQFF. The CDR3, as DNA: TGTGCCAGCACCCCTAGCGGCATTTACAATGAGCAGTTCTTC. This chain joins TRBV6-1 and TRBJ2-1; 7 nucleotides line up with TRBD2. The CDR3 sequence is 14 residues long. After removal of 7 bases from V and 4 bases from J, the junction contained 7 bases not matched to a gene. CDR1 is MNHNS, CDR2 SASEGT, per germline.

The V gene is TRBV10-3, the J gene TRBJ1-2; a possible D gene is TRBD1 (6 bases). Germline V gene lookup returns CDR1 ENHRY and CDR2 SYGVKD. CDR3 length: 13 residues. Deletions cut 6 bases from V and 0 bases from J, with 8 bases between. The CDR3 DNA follows: TGTGCCATCAGGGACAGCTCTAACTATGGCTACACCTTC. Translation: CAIRDSSNYGYTF.

The gene calls are TRBV6-1 and TRBJ2-5, with D perhaps TRBD2 (6 bases). Per germline, CDR1 MNHNS and CDR2 SASEGT. V lost 6 bases to trimming and J lost 6 bases, with 17 bases between them. This CDR3 comprises 14 residues. CDR3 residues: CASSPLRLAKTQYF. Written as DNA, the CDR3 is TGTGCCAGCAGCCCCCTCAGGCTAGCGAAGACCCAGTACTTC.

In this sample, this clonotype turned up a few times. The gene calls are TRBV4-3 and TRBJ2-1; tentatively, D is TRBD2 (6 bases). Germline V CDR1 and CDR2: LGHNA, YSLEER. The CDR3 runs 16 residues. V lost 0 bases and J 7 bases, leaving 16 bases between the germline ends. The CDR3 loop is CASSQEAVTAGNEQFF. CDR3 in DNA: TGCGCCAGCAGCCAAGAGGCGGTGACCGCGGGGAATGAGCAGTTCTTC.

This clonotype was recorded a few times. The chain carries TRBV12-3 or TRBV12-4 and TRBJ2-1; 8 bases align to TRBD2. This CDR3 region has 14 residues. After removal of 6 bases from V and 6 bases from J, the junction contained 7 bases not matched to a gene. This CDR3 is CASSGAGRGNEQFF. As DNA, the CDR3 is TGTGCCAGCAGCGGGGCCGGGAGGGGCAATGAGCAGTTCTTC.

This clonotype came up once. The rearrangement uses TRBV11-3 and TRBJ1-3, with D hard to call. This CDR3 has 16 residues. From germline, CDR1 is SGHNT and CDR2 YENEEA. The germline V and J ends were trimmed by 4 bases and 3 bases, with 16 bases remaining between them. The CDR3 bases are TGTGCCAGCAGCTCAAGGAGGGATTCAGATGGAAACACCATATATTTT. This translates into CASSSRRDSDGNTIYF.

The CDR3 sequence: CASTSETSGFNEQFF. In DNA form, the CDR3 reads TGTGCCAGCACCTCCGAGACTAGCGGGTTCAATGAGCAGTTCTTC. The chain carries TRBV6-1 and TRBJ2-1; 10 nucleotides line up with TRBD2. Germline V gene lookup returns CDR1 MNHNS and CDR2 SASEGT. There are 15 residues in the CDR3. V lost 7 bases and J lost 6; bases outside the gene matches: 9.

This clonotype was observed a handful of times. The rearrangement joins TRBV5-6 to TRBJ2-3, with no clear D. The CDR3 extends over 14 amino acids. CDR1 and CDR2 (germline): SGHDT, YYEEEE. V dropped 1 base and J dropped 4 bases, with 10 bases sitting between them. Written as DNA, the CDR3 is TGTGCCAGCAGCTTGATGGGTGCACCAGATACGCAGTATTTT. Protein: CASSLMGAPDTQYF.

This chain uses TRBV19 with TRBJ2-3; D call uncertain. Trimming left V 7 bases short and J 0 bases short, with 11 bases between. This CDR3 comprises 14 residues. CDR1 and CDR2 (germline): LNHDA, SQIVND (reference sequence). CDR3 region: CASTADRSTDTQYF. CDR3 coding DNA: TGTGCCAGTACGGCCGATAGAAGCACAGATACGCAGTATTTT.

This clonotype occurred once. The V gene is TRBV7-2, the J gene TRBJ2-7; weak D call: TRBD2 (6 bases). The CDR3 runs 14 residues. Germline V gene sequence: CDR1 SGHTA, CDR2 FQGNSA. The V end lost 7 bases, the J end lost 7 bases, and 20 bases lay between the germline ends. The CDR3 protein is CASILEAGGEEQYF. The CDR3 nucleotides read TGTGCCAGCATCCTGGAAGCGGGTGGGGAGGAGCAGTACTTC.

This clonotype was seen only a few times. The V call is TRBV6-5, the J call TRBJ1-5; possibly TRBD1 for D (5 bases). This CDR3 is built from 16 residues. Deletions cut 0 bases from V and 5 bases from J, with 14 bases between. CDR1 is MNHEY and CDR2 is SVGAGI in the germline V gene. The CDR3 DNA follows: TGTGCCAGCAGTTACTCTGCGGGGGTCAGAGATCAGCCCCAGCATTTT. Amino acids: CASSYSAGVRDQPQHF.

A note on this clonotype: Its ends do not fully match the called genes, so a read error is possible. This sequence joins TRBV11-2 and TRBJ2-7; 7 bases are shared with TRBD1. CDR1 is SGHAT, CDR2 FQNNGV, per germline. This CDR3 is 11 amino acids long. The CDR3 DNA follows: TGTGCCAGCAGCCATCCGGGACAGCCTGTATTC. It specifies CASSHPGQPVF.

The chain joins TRBV5-1 to TRBJ2-7; 10 bases line up with TRBD2. The CDR3 consists of 15 residues. The germline gives CDR1 SGHRS, CDR2 YFSETQ. Germline trimming cut 2 bases from V and 0 bases from J; bases unmatched to any gene: 2. As DNA, the CDR3 is TGCGCCAGCAGCTTTCCTAGCGGGAGCTCCTACGAGCAGTACTTC. The encoded protein is CASSFPSGSSYEQYF.

This clonotype was detected many times. V gene TRBV4-3 combines with J gene TRBJ1-1; D call uncertain. CDR1 and CDR2 from the germline V gene are LGHNA and YSLEER. V was cut by 0 bases and J by 8 bases, with 19 bases left in between. This CDR3 is built from 16 residues. This CDR3 reads CASSQEVSGVGGEAFF. The CDR3 coding sequence is TGCGCCAGCAGCCAAGAAGTATCAGGCGTCGGTGGGGAAGCTTTCTTT.

The chain couples TRBV7-9 to TRBJ1-1; TRBD1 agrees at 7 bases. The length of the CDR3 is 16 residues. V shed 5 bases, J shed 1 base, and the junction held 10 bases outside the gene matches. Looked up from germline, CDR1 is SEHNR and CDR2 is FQNEAQ (reference sequence). CDR3 DNA sequence: TGTGCCAGCAGCGCCGCAAACAGGGGACCGAACACTGAAGCTTTCTTT. This sequence encodes CASSAANRGPNTEAFF.

In this sample, this clonotype turned up a few times. The genes are TRBV12-3 or TRBV12-4 and TRBJ1-5; D gene uncertain. Trimming pared 5 bases from V and 6 bases from J, leaving 8 bases between. The CDR3 contains 12 residues. CDR3 nucleotide sequence: TGTGCCAGCAGTCGAGAATCTCAGCCCCAGCATTTT. Translated, it gives CASSRESQPQHF.